These 4 T cell receptor beta chains were all obtained from the same sample, sequenced in a study of spatial heterogeneity in lung cancer. TCRdb fed the 5' RACE reads into MiXCR, producing one record per CDR3 protein. The sample has about 29,000 distinct CDR3 sequences, around 8.4% seen once. This sample's time point: sample taken at primary tumor resection. The study sequenced unsorted whole RNA from tumor, nontumor lung or frozen PBMC. The specimen comprised PBMCs, sampled at surgery. The receptors originated from a female donor with early-stage non-small cell lung cancer.

This clonotype was recorded at least ten times. The V and J genes are TRBV12-3 or TRBV12-4 and TRBJ2-2, with a tentative D call TRBD2 (5 bases). CDR3 size: 14 residues. Trimming removed 8 bases from V and 0 bases from J, with 10 bases in between. The CDR3 DNA follows: TGTGCCAGCGGCCGGACTCCGAACACCGGGGAGCTGTTTTTT. Residues: CASGRTPNTGELFF.

This clonotype was picked up many times. The rearrangement links TRBV7-9 to TRBJ2-1; maybe TRBD2 (5 bases). CDR3 length: 15 residues. Trimming removed 6 bases at V and 4 bases at J, with 16 bases between. Germline V gives CDR1 SEHNR, CDR2 FQNEAQ (reference sequence). CDR3 sequence: CASRSGGGLYNEQFF. Here the CDR3 DNA reads TGTGCCAGCAGGTCCGGAGGCGGACTTTACAATGAGCAGTTCTTC.

This clonotype was counted at least ten times. The chain combines TRBV18 with TRBJ2-7; D might be TRBD2 (6 bases). Looked up from germline, CDR1 is KGHSH and CDR2 is LQKENI. The CDR3 covers 14 residues. The V end was cut by 5 bases, the J end by 6 bases, with 17 bases between. The CDR3 is CASSSIRDSGEQYV. For the CDR3, the DNA is TGTGCCAGCTCATCTATCCGGGACTCCGGCGAGCAGTACGTC.

This clonotype was seen repeatedly, ten times or more. The chain uses TRBV7-9 and TRBJ2-1; D possibly uses TRBD1 or TRBD2 (5 bases each). CDR1 and CDR2 (germline): SEHNR, FQNEAQ (reference sequence). The CDR3 runs 16 residues. Trimming took off 2 bases at V and 7 bases at J, with 18 bases between the two ends. CDR3 nucleotide sequence: TGTGCCAGCAGCTTATACCCCCGGGGCGCTGGGAATGAGCAGTTCTTC. This sequence encodes CASSLYPRGAGNEQFF.